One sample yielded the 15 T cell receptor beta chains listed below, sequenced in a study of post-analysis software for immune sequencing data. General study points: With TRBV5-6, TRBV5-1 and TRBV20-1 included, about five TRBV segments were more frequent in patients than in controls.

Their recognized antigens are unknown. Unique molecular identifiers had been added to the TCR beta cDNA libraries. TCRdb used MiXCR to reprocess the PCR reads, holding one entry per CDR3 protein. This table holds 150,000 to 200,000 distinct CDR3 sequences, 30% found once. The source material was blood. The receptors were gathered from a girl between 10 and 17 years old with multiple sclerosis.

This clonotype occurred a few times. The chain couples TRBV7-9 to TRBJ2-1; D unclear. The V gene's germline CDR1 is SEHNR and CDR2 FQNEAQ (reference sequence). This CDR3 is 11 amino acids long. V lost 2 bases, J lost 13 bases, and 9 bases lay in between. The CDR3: CASSLSGPQFF. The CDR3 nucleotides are TGTGCCAGCAGCTTATCTGGACCCCAGTTCTTC.

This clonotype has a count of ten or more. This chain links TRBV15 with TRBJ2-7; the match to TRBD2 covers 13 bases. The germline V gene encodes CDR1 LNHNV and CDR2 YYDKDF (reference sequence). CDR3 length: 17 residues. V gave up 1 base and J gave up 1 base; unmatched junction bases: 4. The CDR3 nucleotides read TGTGCCACCAGCAGAGGACTAGCGGGAGGTCCTTCCTACGAGCAGTACTTC. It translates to CATSRGLAGGPSYEQYF. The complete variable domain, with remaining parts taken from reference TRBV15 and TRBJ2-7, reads DAMVIQNPRYQVTQFGKPVTLSCSQTLNHNVMYWYQQKSSQAPKLLFHYYDKDFNNEADTPDNFQSRRPNTSFCFLDIRSPGLGDTAMYLCATSRGLAGGPSYEQYFGPGTRLTVT.

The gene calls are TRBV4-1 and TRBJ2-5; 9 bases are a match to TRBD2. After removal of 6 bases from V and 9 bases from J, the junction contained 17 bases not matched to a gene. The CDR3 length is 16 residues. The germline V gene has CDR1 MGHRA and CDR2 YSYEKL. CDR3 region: CASSQKLAGLQGAQYF. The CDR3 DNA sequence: TGCGCCAGCAGTCAGAAACTAGCGGGCCTTCAGGGGGCCCAGTACTTC.

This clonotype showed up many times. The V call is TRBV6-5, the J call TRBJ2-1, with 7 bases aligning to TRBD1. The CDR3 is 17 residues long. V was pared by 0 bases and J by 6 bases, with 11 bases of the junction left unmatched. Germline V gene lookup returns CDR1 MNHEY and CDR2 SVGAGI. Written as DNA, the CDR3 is TGTGCCAGCAGTTACTCGATAGGGACAGATGGACTCAATGAGCAGTTCTTC. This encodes CASSYSIGTDGLNEQFF.

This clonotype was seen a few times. CDR3 loop: CASSLLDRGEAFF. The CDR3 DNA reads as TGCGCCAGCAGCTTGCTCGACAGGGGAGAAGCTTTCTTT. The chain has TRBV5-1 and TRBJ1-1; 8 bases are a match to TRBD1. J was trimmed by 8 bases and V by 1 base; bases with no gene match: 4. The CDR3 runs 13 residues. CDR1 and CDR2 (germline): SGHRS, YFSETQ.

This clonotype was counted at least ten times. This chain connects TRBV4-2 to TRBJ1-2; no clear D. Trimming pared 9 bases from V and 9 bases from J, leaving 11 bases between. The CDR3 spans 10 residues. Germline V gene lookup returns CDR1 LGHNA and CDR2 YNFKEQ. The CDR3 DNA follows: TGTGCCAGTTTTGAAAGTAGCTACACCTTC. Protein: CASFESSYTF.

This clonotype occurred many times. CDR3 sequence: CASSSEGTSGHRETQYF. CDR3 DNA: TGTGCCAGCAGTTCGGAAGGGACTAGCGGACATCGGGAGACCCAGTACTTC. The chain recombines TRBV27 with TRBJ2-5, with 11 bases fitting TRBD2. V trimming: 4 bases; J trimming: 5 bases; junction bases outside the gene matches: 12. Germline CDR1 MNHEY, CDR2 SMNVEV (reference sequence). The CDR3 is 17 residues long.

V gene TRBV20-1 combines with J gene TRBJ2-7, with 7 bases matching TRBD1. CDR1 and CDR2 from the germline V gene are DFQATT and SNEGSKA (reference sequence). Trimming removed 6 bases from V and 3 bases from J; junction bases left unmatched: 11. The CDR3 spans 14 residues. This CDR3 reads CSAIPGQRIYEQYF. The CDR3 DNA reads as TGCAGTGCCATTCCGGGACAGCGAATCTACGAGCAGTACTTC.

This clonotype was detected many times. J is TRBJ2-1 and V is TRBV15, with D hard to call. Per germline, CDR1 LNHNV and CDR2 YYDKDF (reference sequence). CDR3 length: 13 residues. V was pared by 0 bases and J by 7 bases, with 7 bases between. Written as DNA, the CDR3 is TGTGCCACCAGCAGAGAACCGCAGAATGAGCAGTTCTTC. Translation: CATSREPQNEQFF.

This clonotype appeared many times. The CDR3 region has the DNA TGCGCCAGCAGCCTTCTCATTCGGACTAGCGGGAAACGCTACAATGAGCAGTTCTTC. It is translated as CASSLLIRTSGKRYNEQFF. The chain recombines TRBV5-1 with TRBJ2-1; 12 bases fit TRBD2. V gave up 4 bases and J gave up 3 bases; unmatched junction bases: 14. CDR3 length: 19 residues. The germline CDR1 and CDR2 sequences are SGHRS and YFSETQ. The full variable domain, its missing parts supplied by reference TRBV5-1 and TRBJ2-1, is KAGVTQTPRYLIKTRGQQVTLSCSPISGHRSVSWYQQTPGQGLQFLFEYFSETQRNKGNFPGRFSGRQFSNSRSEMNVSTLELGDSALYLCASSLLIRTSGKRYNEQFFGPGTRLTVL.

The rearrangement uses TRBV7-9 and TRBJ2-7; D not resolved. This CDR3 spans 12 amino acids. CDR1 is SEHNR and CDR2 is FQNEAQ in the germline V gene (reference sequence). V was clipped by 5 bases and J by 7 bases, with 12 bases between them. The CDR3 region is CASSLSAYEQYF. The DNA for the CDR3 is TGTGCCAGCAGCCTATCAGCGTATGAGCAGTACTTC.

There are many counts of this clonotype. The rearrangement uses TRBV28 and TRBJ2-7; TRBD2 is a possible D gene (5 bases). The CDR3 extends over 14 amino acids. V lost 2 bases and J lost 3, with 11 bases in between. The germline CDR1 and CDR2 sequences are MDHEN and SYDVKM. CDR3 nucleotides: TGTGCCAGCAGTTTACGGGGAACACTCTACGAGCAGTACTTC. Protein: CASSLRGTLYEQYF.

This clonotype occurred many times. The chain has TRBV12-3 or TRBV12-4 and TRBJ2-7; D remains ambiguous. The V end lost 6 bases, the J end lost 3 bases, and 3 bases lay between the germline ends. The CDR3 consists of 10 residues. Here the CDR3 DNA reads TGTGCCAGCAGGTACTACGAGCAGTACTTC. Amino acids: CASRYYEQYF.

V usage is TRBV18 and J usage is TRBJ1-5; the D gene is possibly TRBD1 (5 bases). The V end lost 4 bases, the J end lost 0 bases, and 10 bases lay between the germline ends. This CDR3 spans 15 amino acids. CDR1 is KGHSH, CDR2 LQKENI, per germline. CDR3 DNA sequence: TGTGCCAGCTCACTGACAGATTATAGCAATCAGCCCCAGCATTTT. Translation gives CASSLTDYSNQPQHF.

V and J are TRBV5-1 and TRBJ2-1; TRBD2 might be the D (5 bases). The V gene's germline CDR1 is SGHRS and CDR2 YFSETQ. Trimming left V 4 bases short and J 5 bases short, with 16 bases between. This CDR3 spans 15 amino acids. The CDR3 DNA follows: TGCGCCAGCAGCGCCTCTAACGGGAAACACAATGAGCAGTTCTTC. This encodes CASSASNGKHNEQFF.